The following is a T cell receptor (beta chain) sequence with its context. Antigen specificity is unknown. A 5'RACE template-switching step, the method used to make TCR cDNA, added a universal primer site and UMIs. Each CDR3 protein is one row after TCRdb ran MiXCR on the 5' RACE reads. This sample has 500,000 to 550,000 distinct CDR3 sequences, with roughly a fifth found just once. There are 19 residues in the CDR3. Losses at the gene ends were 6 bases for V and 2 bases for J; bases not matched to a gene: 14. Germline V lookup: CDR1 SGHAT, CDR2 FQDESV (reference sequence). These data originate in a study of T cells after yellow fever vaccination. Study-wide findings and caveats: It was a small share of clonotypes that appeared in both CD4 and CD8 compartments.

V gene TRBV11-1 combines with J gene TRBJ2-3; 13 bases agree with TRBD2. Sequences were derived from PBMCs, sampled less than 25 days after the first yellow fever vaccination. This TCR was recovered from a young man who received the YFV17D yellow fever vaccine. The CDR3 DNA reads as TGTGCCAGCAGTCCGGGGACTAGCGGGGCCGGATGGTTCACAGATACGCAGTATTTT. It yields the protein CASSPGTSGAGWFTDTQYF.